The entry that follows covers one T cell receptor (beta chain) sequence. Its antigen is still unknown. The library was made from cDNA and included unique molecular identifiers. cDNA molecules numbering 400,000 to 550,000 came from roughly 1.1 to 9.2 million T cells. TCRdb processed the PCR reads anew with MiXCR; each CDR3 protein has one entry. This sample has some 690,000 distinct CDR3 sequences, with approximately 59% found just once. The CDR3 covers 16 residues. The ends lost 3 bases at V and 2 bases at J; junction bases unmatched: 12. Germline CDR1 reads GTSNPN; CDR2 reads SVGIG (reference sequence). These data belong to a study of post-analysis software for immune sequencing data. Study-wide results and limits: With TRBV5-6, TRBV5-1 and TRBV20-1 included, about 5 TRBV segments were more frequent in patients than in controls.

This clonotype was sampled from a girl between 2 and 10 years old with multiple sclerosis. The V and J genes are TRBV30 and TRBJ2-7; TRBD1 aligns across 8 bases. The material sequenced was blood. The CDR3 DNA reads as TGTGCCTGGAGCGGAATCAGGGACAGGCCGACCTACGAGCAGTACTTC. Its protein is CAWSGIRDRPTYEQYF.